This paragraph reports one TCR beta chain. Antigen unknown. The entry originates in a study of T cells in localized non-small cell lung cancer. Study outcomes and limitations: Heterogeneity stays possible, as sequencing covered only one tumor region. A median about 56 of the top 100 tumor clones appeared in adjacent lung.

Measured with immunoSEQ multiplex PCR; TCRdb has only the in-frame clones, and not every one. Among around 79,000 clones listed, roughly 75% were seen once. CDR3 length equals 15 residues. Germline CDR1 reads SGHDT; CDR2 reads YYEEEE. With V trimmed by 4 bases and J by 2 bases, 9 bases remained unmatched. The sequence was obtained from a man between 35 and 75 years old with stage II squamous cell lung carcinoma. This sample comprised PBMCs, obtained before any cancer treatment. This rearrangement joins TRBV5-6 to TRBJ2-7, with 7 nucleotides matching TRBD1. The CDR3: CASSRGQVSAYEQYF. The CDR3 nucleotides are TGTGCCAGCAGCCGAGGACAGGTCAGCGCCTACGAGCAGTACTTC.